The source of this T cell receptor (beta chain) is a study of T cells in Graves' hyperthyroidism and ophthalmopathy (dated 2019 in TCRdb). For the study in its entirety: Peripheral blood was sampled at the time of initial diagnosis, prior to any treatment. The roughly 90 discovery patients were divided at random into training and test sets in a 7:3 ratio. Following sampling, methimazole starting at 30 mg daily was given to hyperthyroidism patients, and high-dose intravenous methylprednisolone was given to ophthalmopathy patients. A discovery cohort of approximately 97 patients, 43 with Graves' ophthalmopathy and about 58 with stable Graves' hyperthyroidism, was used to find distinguishing TCR V-J signatures. According to the paper, TCR Vbeta CDR3 sequencing was carried out on about 140 peripheral blood samples, which came from fewer than 50 ophthalmopathy, around 74 hyperthyroidism and approximately 17 progressor patients. In six Graves' hyperthyroidism patients, the study also compared T-cell repertoires from thyroid tissue with T-cell repertoires from blood. Prospective prediction of ophthalmopathy was tested in an independent validation cohort of fewer than 20 hyperthyroidism patients and 15 to 17 patients who later progressed to ophthalmopathy.

Per the germline V gene, ENHRY is the CDR1 and SYGVKD is the CDR2. The CDR3 goes from the cysteine to the phenylalanine over 17 residues. The DNA shown is the 51-base CDR3, in frame from base 1. The V end gives up 2 bases and the J end 1 base, leaving 6 bases in the junction not matched to a gene. Study-wide conclusions, independent of this receptor: No statistical method was used to set the sample size in advance, and investigators knew the group allocation. In cross-validation, a model built on a 13 V-J signature told ophthalmopathy apart from stable hyperthyroidism with over 85% sensitivity and roughly 81% specificity, and in testing the same model reached 80%/75%. During validation, the model predicted progression to ophthalmopathy a median of roughly six months ahead of onset, with approximately 70% sensitivity and 72% to 80% specificity. Most expanded thyroid clonotypes (frequency above 0.001) were also detected in blood, suggesting blood repertoires may reflect thyroid immune responses.

This clonotype has a handful of counts. Which antigen it targets is not known. Within one base of it there is no much larger clone, and no base qualities were kept. The hyperthyroidism patients were between 18 and 65 years old and newly diagnosed, with a disease duration of less than 2 months. Patients with uncontrolled infections, other autoimmune diseases, pregnancy or lactation were excluded. Diagnoses were established on the basis of clinical symptoms, serum thyroxine and TRAb, thyroid ultrasound, and orbital computed tomography. Blood from progressor patients was drawn when they were first diagnosed with hyperthyroidism, before any ophthalmopathy symptoms appeared. PBMCs were separated from under 11 ml of fresh peripheral blood using Ficoll-Paque density gradient centrifugation. Progressor patients were initially diagnosed with Graves' hyperthyroidism and developed ophthalmopathy during follow-up. Total RNA was extracted with Trizol reagent, and quality was checked on an Agilent 2100 Bioanalyzer.

TCR beta CDR3 regions were amplified from RNA transcripts. The TCR CDR3 was subjected to a first round of RT-PCR using the HTBI primer set and the Qiagen OneStep RT-PCR kit. A second multiplex PCR round built the libraries, followed by size selection and purification. Libraries were sequenced paired-end with 100 bp reads on an Illumina HiSeq2000. The paper's data handling went like this. SOAPnuke was used to process the raw data, removing reads that contained adapters or uncalled bases, had a mean Phred below 15, or lacked an exact match to the constant primer or identifier. High-quality paired reads were merged using COPE v1.2.5, and each unique nucleotide sequence was defined as a clonotype. MiTCR v1.1 was used to align clonotypes to the IMGT TRBV, TRBD and TRBJ reference segments. The analysis included only V-J combinations with a frequency above 0.0001, which together covered roughly 99% of the repertoires. A TCS score was defined as the ratio of F50 (clonal expansion) to E x V (chaos), with BLOSUM62-based TCRdist applied between CDR3 peptides within each V-J. Welch's t-statistics and random forest reduced fewer than 600 V-J features to some 14, which were used in a naive Bayes classifier (R e1071). TCRdb reprocessed the public reads (quality trimming at Q25 with fastp, clone calling with MiXCR) and kept in-frame beta chains. A single entry per CDR3 protein holds the most common genes and DNA from its merged rows. The V and J calls and clone size are TCRdb's, not the authors'. The sample table shows roughly 380,000 distinct CDR3 sequences, and about 14% are seen once. The ten most abundant clones make up around 20% of the sample.

The sequence came from a man younger than 45 with Graves' hyperthyroidism that later progressed to Graves' ophthalmopathy. The sample consisted of blood. The V and J segments used are TRBV10-3 and TRBJ2-1; 9 central nucleotides agree with TRBD2. The nucleotide sequence reads TGTGCCATCAGTGAGACTAGCGGGTTGAAATCCTACAATGAGCAGTTCTTC. Its coded protein is CAISETSGLKSYNEQFF.